This record looks at one T cell receptor beta chain sequence and its context. Antigen: not known. The record originates from a study of T cells expressing NK-cell markers. Study-wide context: Each TCR beta repertoire originated in sorted T cells that were CD3+CD56+NKG2C+, CD3+CD56+NKG2C- or CD3+CD56-NKG2C+. Just one sequenced donor of eight was HCMV-seronegative, while seven were seropositive. General study results and limits: The share of CD8+ T cells held by dominant NKG2C+ clonotypes was about 1.0-7.5% in several donors.

Using the 5' RACE reads, TCRdb records one entry per CDR3 protein without DNA. This repertoire includes about 160,000 distinct CDR3 sequences. From germline, CDR1 is MNHEY and CDR2 SMNVEV (reference sequence). The CDR3 sequence is 14 residues long. The sample was blood T cells: a sorted CD56 or NKG2C T cell subset, CD4+ or CD8+ T cells, or bulk PBMC T cells (not recorded which). This sequence originates from a woman between 18 and 69 years old in good health. The chain has TRBV27 and TRBJ1-1. The CDR3 is CASSSDQMNTEAFF.